The clone carrying this T cell receptor (beta chain) was picked up many times. J lost 6 bases, V lost 8 bases, and 14 bases had no gene match. Germline CDR1 and CDR2: SGHRS and YFSETQ. The CDR3 is made up of 15 amino acids. TCRdb reprocessed the 5' RACE reads with MiXCR, giving one entry per CDR3 protein. Of about 300,000 distinct CDR3 sequences listed, roughly 7% are singletons. This specimen belongs to a study of T cells after yellow fever vaccination. This rearrangement joins TRBV5-1 to TRBJ2-3, with TRBD1 matching over 8 bases. The TCR sequence derives from a man aged 18 to 30 who received the YFV17D yellow fever vaccine. The source material was PBMCs, sampled about 41 days after the first yellow fever vaccination. This CDR3 is CASTNRTGSADTQYF. As DNA, the CDR3 is TGCGCCAGTACAAACCGGACAGGGTCCGCGGATACGCAGTATTTT.